Listed here is a single T cell receptor beta chain. Antigen unknown. A process of 5'RACE template switching, which added a universal primer site and UMIs, was used to make TCR cDNA. TCRdb re-called the 5' RACE reads with MiXCR, one entry per CDR3 protein. The table lists hundreds of thousands of distinct CDR3 sequences, over 8% of them singletons, with about a sixth in the top ten. This record comes from a study of T cells after yellow fever vaccination. Study-wide background: It was SMART-Seq v4 Ultra Low Input that prepared the fractions with low cell numbers. Study-wide findings and caveats: Subsequent to the booster, the majority of primary-vaccination clones reappeared (96% CD4, roughly 90% CD8). Faster peaking, at day 5 versus 15, marked a secondary response that was weaker.

Germline-derived CDR1 and CDR2 are LGHDT and YNNKEL (reference sequence). Trimming pared 6 bases from V and 4 bases from J, leaving 12 bases between. The CDR3 loop spans 13 amino acids. Specimen: PBMCs, collected on the day of the first yellow fever vaccination. The TCR originated in a man younger than 35 who received the YFV17D yellow fever vaccine. The chain couples TRBV3-1 to TRBJ1-1, with D tentatively TRBD1 (6 bases). CDR3 DNA sequence: TGTGCCAGCAGACCCACAGGGACCACTGAAGCTTTCTTT. Amino acid sequence: CASRPTGTTEAFF.